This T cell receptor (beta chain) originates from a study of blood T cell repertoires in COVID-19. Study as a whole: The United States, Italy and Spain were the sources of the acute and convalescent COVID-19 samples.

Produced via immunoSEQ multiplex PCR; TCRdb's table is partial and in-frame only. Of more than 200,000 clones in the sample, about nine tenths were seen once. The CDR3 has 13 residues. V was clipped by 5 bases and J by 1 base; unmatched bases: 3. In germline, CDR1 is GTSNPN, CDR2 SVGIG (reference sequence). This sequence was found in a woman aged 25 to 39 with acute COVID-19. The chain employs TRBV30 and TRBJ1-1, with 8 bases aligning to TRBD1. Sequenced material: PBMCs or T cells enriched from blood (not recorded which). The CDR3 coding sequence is TGTGCCTGGGAGGGACAGGCGAACACTGAAGCTTTCTTT. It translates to CAWEGQANTEAFF.